This is a list of T cell receptor beta chains from one sample in a study of T-cell reconstitution after alpha-beta-depleted transplantation in children. TCRdb used MiXCR to reprocess the PCR reads, holding one entry per CDR3 protein. The data contain almost 400,000 distinct CDR3 sequences, roughly 21% of them singletons. The material was PBMCs from the stem cell graft donor, obtained from the stem cell graft. All receptors come from a human donor who donated a stem cell graft to a child with acute myeloid leukemia. The CDR3 runs from the conserved cysteine through the conserved F or W. A D gene is named only where the DNA matches it firmly. The listing skips clone size in some rows; elsewhere it reads once, few, many or a size class.

>NA|TRBV29-1|many|TRBJ2-2
CSVGRDVDTGELFF
TGCAGCGTTGGCAGGGACGTGGACACCGGGGAGCTGTTTTTT
>NA|TRBV27|NA|TRBJ2-2
CASSLYWGLNTGELFF
TGTGCCAGCAGTTTATATTGGGGGCTGAACACCGGGGAGCTGTTTTTT
>TRBD1|TRBV29-1|many|TRBJ1-1
CSVGTGDDTEAFF
TGCAGCGTCGGAACAGGGGACGACACTGAAGCTTTCTTT
>TRBD2|TRBV6-1|few|TRBJ2-1
CASSALAGEGNEQFF
TGTGCCAGCAGTGCCCTAGCGGGGGAGGGCAATGAGCAGTTCTTC
>NA|TRBV20-1|many|TRBJ2-5
CSARRRLDQETQYF
TGCAGTGCGAGAAGAAGACTAGACCAAGAGACCCAGTACTTC
>NA|TRBV20-1|NA|TRBJ1-4
CSARDLGQFNEKLFF
TGCAGTGCTAGAGATCTCGGACAGTTTAATGAAAAACTGTTTTTT
>NA|TRBV5-1|few|TRBJ2-3
CASQREGSGTDTQYF
TGCGCCAGCCAACGAGAGGGTTCGGGCACAGATACGCAGTATTTT
>TRBD2|TRBV29-1|many|TRBJ2-1
CSVGSSGSLNEQFF
TGCAGCGTAGGAAGTAGCGGGAGTCTCAATGAGCAGTTCTTC
>TRBD1|TRBV6-5|few|TRBJ2-1
CASRSPVGGQGDNKQFF
TGTGCCAGCAGAAGCCCCGTTGGGGGACAGGGAGACAATAAGCAGTTCTTC
>NA|TRBV25-1|few|TRBJ2-7
CASKSDIPNYEQYF
TGTGCCAGCAAAAGTGATATCCCTAACTACGAGCAGTACTTC
>NA|TRBV6-2/TRBV6-3|NA|TRBJ2-1
CASSPGLVHNEQFF
TGTGCCAGCAGCCCGGGACTGGTCCATAATGAGCAGTTCTTC
>NA|TRBV29-1|NA|TRBJ2-7
CGIRDGSYEQYF
TGCGGGATCCGGGACGGATCTTACGAGCAGTACTTC
>TRBD2|TRBV10-3|once|TRBJ2-3
CAISPGTSEDTQYF
TGTGCCATCAGTCCCGGGACTAGCGAGGATACGCAGTATTTT
>NA|TRBV10-3|many|TRBJ1-2
CAISEISYGYTF
TGTGCCATCAGTGAAATCAGTTATGGCTACACCTTC
>TRBD2|TRBV7-9|NA|TRBJ2-1
CASSSPGTSGRNEQFF
TGTGCCAGCAGCTCTCCCGGGACTAGCGGGAGAAATGAGCAGTTCTTC
>TRBD1|TRBV28|NA|TRBJ2-7
CASSETGDYEQYF
TGTGCCAGCAGTGAGACAGGGGACTACGAGCAGTACTTC
>NA|TRBV10-3|NA|TRBJ1-1
CAISEFGAANTEAFF
TGTGCCATCAGTGAGTTTGGGGCAGCAAACACTGAAGCTTTCTTT
>NA|TRBV4-2|few|TRBJ2-3
CASSRASGGGSGTDTQYF
TGTGCCAGCAGCAGAGCAAGCGGAGGGGGATCAGGCACAGATACGCAGTATTTT
>TRBD2|TRBV7-8|NA|TRBJ2-1
CASRNTGLAGGGNEQFF
TGTGCCAGCAGAAACACGGGACTAGCGGGAGGCGGCAATGAGCAGTTCTTC
>NA|TRBV2|few|TRBJ2-6
CASRVGSGANVLTF
TGTGCCAGCAGGGTGGGGTCTGGGGCCAACGTCCTGACTTTC
>TRBD1|TRBV12-3/TRBV12-4|NA|TRBJ1-1
CASSETGPAIAFF
TGTGCCAGCAGTGAGACAGGGCCTGCGATAGCTTTCTTT
>NA|TRBV5-1|NA|TRBJ1-1
CASKGETEAFF
TGCGCCAGCAAGGGGGAGACTGAAGCTTTCTTT
>NA|TRBV29-1|few|TRBJ2-2
CSVERGDGTGELFF
TGCAGCGTTGAAAGGGGAGACGGCACCGGGGAGCTGTTTTTT
>NA|TRBV5-1|NA|TRBJ2-5
CASSLGPGEGETQYF
TGCGCCAGCAGCTTGGGCCCGGGAGAAGGGGAGACCCAGTACTTC
>NA|TRBV27|NA|TRBJ1-5
CASSFFYGGDQPQHF
TGTGCCAGCAGTTTTTTTTACGGGGGGGATCAGCCCCAGCATTTT
>TRBD2|TRBV15|NA|TRBJ2-1
CATSRDVAGDKNNEQFF
TGTGCCACCAGCAGAGATGTAGCGGGGGACAAAAACAATGAGCAGTTCTTC
>TRBD2|TRBV12-3/TRBV12-4|few|TRBJ2-2
CASSSGTSGKVGELFF
TGTGCCAGCAGCTCCGGGACGAGCGGGAAAGTCGGGGAGCTGTTTTTT
>NA|TRBV11-2|NA|TRBJ2-2
CASSFPREGTGELFF
TGTGCCAGCAGCTTCCCGAGGGAAGGGACCGGGGAGCTGTTTTTT
>TRBD2|TRBV20-1|few|TRBJ2-3
CSADLILAGGSTDTQYF
TGCAGTGCTGACCTTATCTTAGCGGGAGGGAGCACAGATACGCAGTATTTT
>NA|TRBV29-1|many|TRBJ2-3
CSAEPASTDTQYF
TGCAGCGCCGAGCCAGCTAGCACAGATACGCAGTATTTT